These 27 T cell receptor beta chains share one sample of origin, sequenced in a study of blood T cell repertoires in COVID-19. Libraries were prepared by immunoSEQ multiplex PCR; TCRdb keeps only in-frame clonotypes and omits some of them. The sample lists tens of thousands of clones, less than 85% seen once, with about 7% in the top ten. The sequenced sample consisted of peripheral blood. Every receptor here comes from a man between 65 and 85 years old with acute or convalescent COVID-19.

The J gene is TRBJ1-6, the V gene TRBV2; 9 nucleotides align to TRBD1. The length of the CDR3 is 19 residues. Germline assignment: CDR1 SNHLY and CDR2 FYNNEI. The V gene end was trimmed by 6 bases and the J gene end by 7 bases; junction bases not matched to a gene: 19. The CDR3 DNA reads TGTGCCAGCAGGAGACCGGGACAGGGCGTCGCTACCCTAAATTCACCCCTCCACTTT. The encoded protein is CASRRPGQGVATLNSPLHF.

The genes are TRBV19 and TRBJ1-2; D remains ambiguous. The V gene's germline CDR1 is LNHDA and CDR2 SQIVND (reference sequence). Trimming removed 4 bases from V and 8 bases from J, with 20 bases in between. This CDR3 is built from 15 residues. The chain's CDR3 is CASSTPGNSMGGYTF. CDR3 in DNA: TGTGCCAGTAGTACCCCCGGGAATTCTATGGGAGGCTACACCTTC. Variable domain in full (rest from reference TRBV19 and TRBJ1-2): DGGITQSPKYLFRKEGQNVTLSCEQNLNHDAMYWYRQDPGQGLRLIYYSQIVNDFQKGDIAEGYSVSREKKESFPLTVTSAQKNPTAFYLCASSTPGNSMGGYTFGSGTRLTVV.

The genes are TRBV28 and TRBJ1-1; a possible D gene is TRBD1 (5 bases). Per the germline V gene, CDR1 is MDHEN and CDR2 is SYDVKM. V was trimmed by 4 bases and J by 10 bases, leaving 25 bases between them. CDR3 length: 16 amino acids. The CDR3 region is CASSSGIGNQGVGAFF. The CDR3 region has the DNA TGTGCCAGCAGTTCGGGCATTGGAAACCAGGGCGTTGGAGCTTTCTTT.

This clone was found a few times. The chain recombines TRBV7-6 with TRBJ2-1, with 12 nucleotides matching TRBD2. This CDR3 spans 16 amino acids. V dropped 5 bases and J dropped 7; count of bases not matched to a gene: 9. Germline CDR1 is SGHVS and CDR2 is FNYEAQ. CDR3 loop: CASSLLAGGPGNEQFF. The CDR3 coding sequence is TGTGCCAGCAGCCTTCTAGCGGGAGGGCCGGGAAATGAGCAGTTCTTC.

The rearrangement links TRBV5-1 to TRBJ2-3; TRBD2 matches 14 bases. This CDR3 is 16 amino acids long. V dropped 4 bases and J dropped 4; count of bases not matched to a gene: 5. Germline values: CDR1 SGHRS, CDR2 YFSETQ. The DNA for the CDR3 is TGCGCCAGCAGCAGGGGACTAGCGGGAGCGGCAGATACGCAGTATTTT. Translation: CASSRGLAGAADTQYF.

The gene calls are TRBV7-9 and TRBJ1-1, with D possibly matching TRBD1 (5 bases). Trimming took 2 bases from V and 6 from J, leaving 10 bases between them. The CDR3 totals 13 residues. Germline CDR1 reads SEHNR; CDR2 reads FQNEAQ (reference sequence). The CDR3 here is CASSLKGTSEAFF. CDR3 nucleotide sequence: TGTGCCAGCAGCTTAAAAGGGACTTCTGAAGCTTTCTTT.

This chain uses TRBV30 with TRBJ2-7; D possibly corresponds to TRBD1 (6 bases). Trimming removed 1 base from V and 7 bases from J, with 14 bases in between. Germline V gives CDR1 GTSNPN, CDR2 SVGIG (reference sequence). The CDR3 is 13 amino acids. CDR3 in DNA: TGTGCCTGGAGTGCAACAGGGACGGGGGAGCAGTACGTC. Translating it yields CAWSATGTGEQYV.

The chain has TRBV9 and TRBJ2-7; a weak D match, TRBD1 (6 bases). The V and J ends lost 3 bases and 0 bases respectively, with 13 bases between them. This CDR3 spans 15 amino acids. Germline loops: CDR1 SGDLS, CDR2 YYNGEE. The CDR3 loop is CASSEYGTPSYEQYF. CDR3 DNA sequence: TGTGCCAGCAGCGAATACGGGACACCCTCCTACGAGCAGTACTTC.

The chain combines TRBV29-1 with TRBJ2-3, with D tentatively TRBD2 (6 bases). Trimming took 6 bases from V and 0 from J, leaving 19 bases between them. This CDR3 comprises 16 residues. Germline V gene sequence: CDR1 SQVTM, CDR2 ANQGSEA. CDR3 DNA: TGCAGCGTCTCGGGACTTTTCGCCGCTAGCACAGATACGCAGTATTTT. Its translation is CSVSGLFAASTDTQYF.

This chain links TRBV5-1 with TRBJ2-5; TRBD2 is a possible D gene (5 bases). CDR1 and CDR2 (germline): SGHRS, YFSETQ. The V end lost 6 bases, the J end lost 5 bases, and 20 bases lay between the germline ends. This CDR3 has 15 residues. This CDR3 is CASNLGETPWETQYF. CDR3 DNA sequence: TGCGCCAGCAACCTTGGGGAGACCCCTTGGGAGACCCAGTACTTC.

V usage is TRBV5-3 and J usage is TRBJ2-1; the match to TRBD2 covers 7 bases. TRBV5-3 is marked as an open reading frame, function uncertain. The J segment lost 6 bases and the V segment lost 0 bases, leaving 9 bases of the junction unmatched. This CDR3 is 16 amino acids long. The CDR3 DNA sequence: TGTGCCAGAAGCTTGGCCTCTAGCGGTACCCCCAATGAGCAGTTCTTC. Encoded protein: CARSLASSGTPNEQFF.

The rearrangement uses TRBV4-1 and TRBJ2-7; D not certain. Germline lookup yields CDR1 MGHRA and CDR2 YSYEKL. With 1 base removed from V and 2 bases from J, the gap between germline ends came to 9 bases. This CDR3 region has 14 residues. CDR3 sequence (DNA): TGCGCCAGCAGCCAAGTCTATACAGCCTACGAGCAGTACTTC. Translating gives CASSQVYTAYEQYF.

The rearrangement joins TRBV6-5 to TRBJ1-1; TRBD1 agrees at 7 bases. Germline-derived CDR1 and CDR2 are MNHEY and SVGAGI. The trim removed 10 bases at V and 4 bases at J, leaving 9 bases unmatched. The CDR3 sequence is 13 residues long. CDR3 region: CATRWTGGTEAFF. The CDR3, as DNA: TGTGCCACCCGTTGGACAGGAGGCACTGAAGCTTTCTTT.

The chain carries TRBV2 and TRBJ1-2, with a tentative D call TRBD1 (6 bases). Trimming took 4 bases from V and 1 from J, leaving 16 bases between them. This CDR3 spans 16 amino acids. Germline V gene sequence: CDR1 SNHLY, CDR2 FYNNEI. CDR3 protein: CASSATGQTYNYGYTF. CDR3 sequence (DNA): TGTGCCAGCAGTGCCACGGGACAAACATATAACTATGGCTACACCTTC.

The chain joins TRBV4-2 to TRBJ2-3; tentatively, D is TRBD2 (6 bases). The CDR3 contains 16 residues. The V gene lost 1 base and the J gene lost 6 bases, with 17 bases spanning the gap. Germline assignment: CDR1 LGHNA and CDR2 YNFKEQ. The CDR3 loop reads CASSQVASGPPDTQYF. In nucleotides, the CDR3 is TGTGCCAGCAGCCAAGTAGCCAGCGGGCCACCGGATACGCAGTATTTT.

Only a few counts were recorded for this clone. The chain is built from TRBV5-1 and TRBJ1-4; D might be TRBD1 (5 bases). Germline lookup yields CDR1 SGHRS and CDR2 YFSETQ. The CDR3 is 14 residues long. Trimming took 0 bases from V and 8 from J, leaving 11 bases between them. Written as DNA, the CDR3 is TGCGCCAGCAGCTTGGAAGGGGTGCGGGAAAAACTGTTTTTT. This encodes CASSLEGVREKLFF. The full variable domain, rest sourced from reference TRBV5-1 and TRBJ1-4, is KAGVTQTPRYLIKTRGQQVTLSCSPISGHRSVSWYQQTPGQGLQFLFEYFSETQRNKGNFPGRFSGRQFSNSRSEMNVSTLELGDSALYLCASSLEGVREKLFFGSGTQLSVL.

This clone was detected only once. A junction boundary mismatches the germline segment, possibly from a read error. The CDR3 DNA reads TGTGCCGGCAGCCATATGACAGACCAAGAGACCCAGTACTTC. It encodes CAGSHMTDQETQYF. This chain links TRBV3-1 (or the pseudogene TRBV3-2) with TRBJ2-5; TRBD1 might be the D (5 bases). Germline lookup yields CDR1 LGHDT and CDR2 YNNKEL (reference sequence). This CDR3 comprises 14 residues.

V and J are TRBV6-5 and TRBJ1-5, with 7 bases lining up with TRBD1. This CDR3 region has 15 residues. The V gene end was trimmed by 0 bases and the J gene end by 6 bases; junction bases not matched to a gene: 5. The germline CDR1 and CDR2 sequences are MNHEY and SVGAGI. The CDR3 DNA sequence: TGTGCCAGCAGTTACTCCCGACAGGGAGGTCAGCCCCAGCATTTT. Translating gives CASSYSRQGGQPQHF.

V is TRBV7-2 and J is TRBJ1-2; 9 nucleotides match TRBD1. CDR1 and CDR2 (germline): SGHTA, FQGNSA. The CDR3 is 16 residues long. J gave up 6 bases and V 5 bases, and 13 bases lay outside the gene matches. Here the CDR3 reads CASSLPSYRTGDGYTF. As DNA, the CDR3 is TGTGCCAGCAGCCTACCGAGTTACCGGACAGGGGATGGCTACACCTTC.

The chain links TRBV11-2 to TRBJ1-6; 7 bases align to TRBD1. This CDR3 is built from 16 residues. The J segment lost 3 bases and the V segment lost 4 bases, leaving 6 bases of the junction unmatched. Germline V CDR1 and CDR2: SGHAT, FQNNGV. In DNA, the CDR3 is TGTGCCAGCAGCTCCCCCCGGGACAGCTATAATTCACCCCTCCACTTT. Translation: CASSSPRDSYNSPLHF. Complete variable domain (other parts from reference TRBV11-2 and TRBJ1-6): EAGVAQSPRYKIIEKRQSVAFWCNPISGHATLYWYQQILGQGPKLLIQFQNNGVVDDSQLPKDRFSAERLKGVDSTLKIQPAKLEDSAVYLCASSSPRDSYNSPLHFGNGTRLTVT.

The chain combines TRBV6-6 with TRBJ2-3; 10 bases fit TRBD1. Germline CDR1 MNHNY, CDR2 SVGAGI (reference sequence). This CDR3 comprises 17 residues. V was clipped by 6 bases and J by 3 bases; unmatched bases: 12. The CDR3 loop is CASRRTHRTGGTDTQYF. CDR3 sequence (DNA): TGTGCCAGCAGGCGAACCCACAGGACAGGGGGGACAGATACGCAGTATTTT.

This chain links TRBV5-1 with TRBJ2-5, with TRBD2 matching 8 bases. Per germline, CDR1 SGHRS and CDR2 YFSETQ. The CDR3 has 15 residues. With 3 bases clipped from V and 4 bases from J, the junction kept 8 bases outside the gene matches. CDR3 sequence (DNA): TGCGCCAGCAGCTGGACTAGCCGGGTAGGAGAGACCCAGTACTTC. It specifies CASSWTSRVGETQYF. Variable domain in full (rest from reference TRBV5-1 and TRBJ2-5): KAGVTQTPRYLIKTRGQQVTLSCSPISGHRSVSWYQQTPGQGLQFLFEYFSETQRNKGNFPGRFSGRQFSNSRSEMNVSTLELGDSALYLCASSWTSRVGETQYFGPGTRLLVL.

The CDR3 spells CASSYSRTGTNYGYTF. The CDR3 DNA reads as TGTGCCAGCAGTTACTCGAGGACAGGGACTAACTATGGCTACACCTTC. The chain carries TRBV6-5 and TRBJ1-2; TRBD1 matches at 8 bases. Germline V gene lookup returns CDR1 MNHEY and CDR2 SVGAGI. This CDR3 contains 16 residues. V gave up 0 bases and J gave up 0 bases; unmatched junction bases: 3.

A single count supports this clone. The chain uses TRBV9 and TRBJ1-2; 12 bases are shared with TRBD1. The CDR3 sequence is 17 residues long. The germline V gene has CDR1 SGDLS and CDR2 YYNGEE. Trimming removed 7 bases from V and 5 bases from J; junction bases left unmatched: 15. This CDR3 reads CASGTGTGGLVGYGYTF. The CDR3 DNA reads as TGTGCCAGCGGAACCGGGACAGGGGGCCTCGTAGGGTATGGCTACACCTTC.

The genes are TRBV29-1 and TRBJ1-2, with a weak D call TRBD1 (5 bases). V lost 6 bases and J 3 bases, leaving 11 bases between the germline ends. The V gene's germline CDR1 is SQVTM and CDR2 ANQGSEA. The length of the CDR3 is 12 residues. In DNA, the CDR3 is TGCAGCGTCCCCTCAGGGTACTATGGCTACACCTTC. Translation gives CSVPSGYYGYTF.

The J gene is TRBJ1-2, the V gene TRBV14; TRBD1 agrees at 7 bases. The V segment lost 8 bases and the J segment 6 bases; nucleotides outside the gene matches: 9. In germline, CDR1 is SGHDN, CDR2 FVKESK. CDR3 length: 13 residues. In nucleotides, the CDR3 is TGTGCCAGCTCGGGACCGACAGGGAATGGCTACACCTTC. Its translation: CASSGPTGNGYTF. The entire variable domain, with the rest obtained from reference TRBV14 and TRBJ1-2, is as follows: EAGVTQFPSHSVIEKGQTVTLRCDPISGHDNLYWYRRVMGKEIKFLLHFVKESKQDESGMPNNRFLAERTGGTYSTLKVQPAELEDSGVYFCASSGPTGNGYTFGSGTRLTVV.

This clone was seen a handful of times. An end of the junction differs from the germline gene, which may be a read error. V is TRBV5-1 and J is TRBJ1-4; D ambiguous. Germline loops: CDR1 SGHRS, CDR2 YFSETQ. CDR3 length: 15 residues. The CDR3: CASRLGGSANEKLFF. The CDR3 DNA follows: TGCGCCAGCAGATTGGGAGGCTCGGCTAATGAAAAACTGTTTTTT.